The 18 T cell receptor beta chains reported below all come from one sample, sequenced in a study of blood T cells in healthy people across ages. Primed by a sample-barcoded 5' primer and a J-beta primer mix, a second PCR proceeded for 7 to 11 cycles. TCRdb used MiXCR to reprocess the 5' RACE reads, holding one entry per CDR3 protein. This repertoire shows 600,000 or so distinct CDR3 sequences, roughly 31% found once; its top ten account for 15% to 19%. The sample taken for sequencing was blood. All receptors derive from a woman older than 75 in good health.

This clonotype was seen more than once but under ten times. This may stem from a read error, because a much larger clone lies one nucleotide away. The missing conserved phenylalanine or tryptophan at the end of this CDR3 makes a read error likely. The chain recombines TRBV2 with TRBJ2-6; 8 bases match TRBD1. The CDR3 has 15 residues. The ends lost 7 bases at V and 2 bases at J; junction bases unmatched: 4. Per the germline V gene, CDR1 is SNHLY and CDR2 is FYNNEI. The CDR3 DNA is TGTGCCAGCAACCCGGACAGGGCTGGGGCCAACGTCCTGACTTGC. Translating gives CASNPDRAGANVLTC.

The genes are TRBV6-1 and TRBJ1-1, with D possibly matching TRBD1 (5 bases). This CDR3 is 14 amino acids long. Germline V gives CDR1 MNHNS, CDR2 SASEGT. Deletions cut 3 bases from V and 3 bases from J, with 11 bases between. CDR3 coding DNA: TGTGCCAGCAGTGAGAAGGGGTTGGACACTGAAGCTTTCTTT. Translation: CASSEKGLDTEAFF.

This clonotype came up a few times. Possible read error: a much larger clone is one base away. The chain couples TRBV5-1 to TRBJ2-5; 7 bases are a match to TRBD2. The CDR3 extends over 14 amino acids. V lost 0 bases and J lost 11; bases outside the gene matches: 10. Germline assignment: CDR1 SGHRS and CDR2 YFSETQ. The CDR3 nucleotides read TGCGCCAGCAGCTTGGAAGGGCTCGCGGGGGAGCAGTACTTC. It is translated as CASSLEGLAGEQYF.

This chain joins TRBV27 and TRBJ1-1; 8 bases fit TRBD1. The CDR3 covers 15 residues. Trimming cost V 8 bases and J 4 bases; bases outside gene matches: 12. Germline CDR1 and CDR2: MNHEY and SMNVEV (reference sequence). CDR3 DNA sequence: TGTGCCAGCGGGCCCAGGGGGCGGTTGGGCACTGAAGCTTTCTTT. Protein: CASGPRGRLGTEAFF.

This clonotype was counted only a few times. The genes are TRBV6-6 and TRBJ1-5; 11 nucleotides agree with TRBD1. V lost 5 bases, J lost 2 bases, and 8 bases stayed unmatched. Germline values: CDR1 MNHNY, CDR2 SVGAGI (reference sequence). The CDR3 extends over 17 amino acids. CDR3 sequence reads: CASSPRTGGVGNQPQHF. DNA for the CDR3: TGTGCCAGCAGTCCTCGGACAGGGGGCGTAGGCAATCAGCCCCAGCATTTT.

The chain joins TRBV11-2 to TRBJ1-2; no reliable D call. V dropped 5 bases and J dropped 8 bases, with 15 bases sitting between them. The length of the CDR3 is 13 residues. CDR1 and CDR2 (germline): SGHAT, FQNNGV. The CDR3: CASSPDAWYGYTF. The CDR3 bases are TGTGCCAGCAGCCCCGACGCCTGGTACGGCTACACCTTC.

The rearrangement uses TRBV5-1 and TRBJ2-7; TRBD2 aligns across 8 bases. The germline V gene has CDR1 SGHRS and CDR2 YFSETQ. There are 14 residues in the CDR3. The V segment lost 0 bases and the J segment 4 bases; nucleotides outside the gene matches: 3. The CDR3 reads CASSLGEREYEQYF. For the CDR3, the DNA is TGCGCCAGCAGCTTGGGGGAGCGGGAGTACGAGCAGTACTTC.

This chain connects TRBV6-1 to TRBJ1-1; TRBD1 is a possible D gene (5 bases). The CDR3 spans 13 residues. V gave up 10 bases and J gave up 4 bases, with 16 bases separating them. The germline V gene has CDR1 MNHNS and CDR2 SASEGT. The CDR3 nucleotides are TGTGCCACCGGGGGGTCGGGGAGCACTGAAGCTTTCTTT. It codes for CATGGSGSTEAFF.

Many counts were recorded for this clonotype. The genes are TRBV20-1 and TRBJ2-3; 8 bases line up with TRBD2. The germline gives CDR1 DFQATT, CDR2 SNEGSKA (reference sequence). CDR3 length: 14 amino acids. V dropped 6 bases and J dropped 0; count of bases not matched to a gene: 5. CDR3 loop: CSAGGGTSTDTQYF. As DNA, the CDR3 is TGCAGTGCCGGGGGGGGTACTAGCACAGATACGCAGTATTTT.

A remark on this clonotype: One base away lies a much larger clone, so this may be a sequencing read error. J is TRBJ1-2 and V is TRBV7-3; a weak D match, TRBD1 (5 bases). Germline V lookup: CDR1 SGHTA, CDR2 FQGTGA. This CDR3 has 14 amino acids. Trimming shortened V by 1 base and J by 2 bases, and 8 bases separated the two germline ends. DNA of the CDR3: TGTGCCAGCAGCTTAAATTCAGGGAACTATGGCTACACCTTC. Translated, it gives CASSLNSGNYGYTF.

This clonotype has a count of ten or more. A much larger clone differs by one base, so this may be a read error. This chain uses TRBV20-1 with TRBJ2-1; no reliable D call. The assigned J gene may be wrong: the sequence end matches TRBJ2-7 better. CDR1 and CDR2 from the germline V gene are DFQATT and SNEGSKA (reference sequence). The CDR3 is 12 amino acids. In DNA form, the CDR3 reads TGCAGTGCTAGACAGACCTACAATGAGCAGTACTTC. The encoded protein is CSARQTYNEQYF.

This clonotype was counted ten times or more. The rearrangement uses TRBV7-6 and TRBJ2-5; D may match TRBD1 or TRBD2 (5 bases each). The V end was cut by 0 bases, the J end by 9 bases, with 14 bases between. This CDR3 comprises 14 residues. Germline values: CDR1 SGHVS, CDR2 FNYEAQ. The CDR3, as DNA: TGTGCCAGCAGCTTAGCTTCGTCGATGGGGGCCCAGTACTTC. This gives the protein CASSLASSMGAQYF.

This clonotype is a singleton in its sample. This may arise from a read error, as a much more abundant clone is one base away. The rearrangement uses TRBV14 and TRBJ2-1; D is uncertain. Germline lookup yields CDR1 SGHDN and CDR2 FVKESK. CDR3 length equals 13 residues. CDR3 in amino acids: CAGSQVVRTSQFF. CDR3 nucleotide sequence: TGTGCCGGCAGCCAAGTGGTGAGGACGTCGCAGTTCTTC.

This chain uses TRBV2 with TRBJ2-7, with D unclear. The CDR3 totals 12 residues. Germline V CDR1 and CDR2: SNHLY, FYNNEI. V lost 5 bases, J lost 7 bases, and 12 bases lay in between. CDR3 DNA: TGTGCCAGCAGTCAAGAGTACAATGAGCAGTACTTC. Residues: CASSQEYNEQYF.

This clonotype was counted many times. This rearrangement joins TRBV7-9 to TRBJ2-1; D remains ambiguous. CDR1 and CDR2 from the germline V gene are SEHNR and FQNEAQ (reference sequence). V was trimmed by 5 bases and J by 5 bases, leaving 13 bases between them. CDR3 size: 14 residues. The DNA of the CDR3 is TGTGCCAGCAGCGCTAGGGCGGTGGACAATGAGCAGTTCTTC. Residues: CASSARAVDNEQFF. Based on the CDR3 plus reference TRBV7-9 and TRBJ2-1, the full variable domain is DTGVSQNPRHKITKRGQNVTFRCDPISEHNRLYWYRQTLGQGPEFLTYFQNEAQLEKSRLLSDRFSAERPKGSFSTLEIQRTEQGDSAMYLCASSARAVDNEQFFGPGTRLTVL.

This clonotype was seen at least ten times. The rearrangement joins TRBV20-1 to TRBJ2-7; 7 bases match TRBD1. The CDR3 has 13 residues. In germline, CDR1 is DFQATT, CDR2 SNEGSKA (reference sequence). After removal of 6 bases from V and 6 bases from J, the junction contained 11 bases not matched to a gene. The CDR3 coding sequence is TGCAGTGCCCAGAGACAGGGCAGCGGCGAGCAGTACTTC. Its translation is CSAQRQGSGEQYF.

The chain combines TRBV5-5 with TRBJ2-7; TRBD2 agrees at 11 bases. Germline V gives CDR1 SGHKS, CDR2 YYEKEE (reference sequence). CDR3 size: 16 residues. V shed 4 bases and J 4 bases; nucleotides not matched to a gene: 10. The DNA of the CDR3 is TGTGCCAGCAGCCCGGTTTCGACTAGCGGGAATTACGAGCAGTACTTC. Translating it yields CASSPVSTSGNYEQYF.

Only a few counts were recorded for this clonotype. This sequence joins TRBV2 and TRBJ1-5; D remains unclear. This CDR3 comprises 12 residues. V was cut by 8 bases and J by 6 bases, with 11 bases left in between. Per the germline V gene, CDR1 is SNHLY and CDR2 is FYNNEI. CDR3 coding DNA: TGTGCCAGCTCCTCGGAGGGTCAGCCCCAGCATTTT. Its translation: CASSSEGQPQHF.